The rows below give T cell receptor beta chains drawn from one sample of a study of T cell changes during pregnancy in multiple sclerosis. Repertoires were generated with immunoSEQ multiplex PCR, while TCRdb's copy carries only in-frame clones and drops some. The sample includes tens of thousands of clones, over 85% of them seen just once. Sequenced here: CD4+ T cells from peripheral blood mononuclear cells, sampled after pregnancy. Every receptor here comes from a female donor with multiple sclerosis, enrolled in a pregnancy study. CDR3s include the opening cysteine and the closing phenylalanine or tryptophan. D genes are given only for firm matches. Only some rows state a clone size, as once, few, many or a class for expanded clones.

d_call	v_call	clone_size	j_call	cdr3_nt	cdr3_aa
TRBD1	TRBV19	-	TRBJ1-1	TGTGCCAGTAGAGCCCCCAACAGGGGGGGAGAAGCTTTCTTT	CASRAPNRGGEAFF
-	TRBV7-2	-	TRBJ2-3	TGTGCCAGCAGCTTACGAACAGGGGGGGCAGATACGCAGTATTTT	CASSLRTGGADTQYF
TRBD2	TRBV6-5	-	TRBJ2-5	TGTGCCAGCAGTTCCGTACTAGCGGGATTACAAGAGACCCAGTACTTC	CASSSVLAGLQETQYF
-	TRBV19	-	TRBJ2-1	TGTGCCGCAACCGGGACTGCCTACAATGAGCAGTTCTTC	CAATGTAYNEQFF
-	TRBV5-4	-	TRBJ2-1	TGTGCCAGCAGCTTTGGTCAGGGAAGGAATGAGCAGTTCTTC	CASSFGQGRNEQFF
TRBD1	TRBV6-6	-	TRBJ1-2	TGTGCCAGCAGTAAACGCTGGGACAGCCAGAAGGGCTACACCTTC	CASSKRWDSQKGYTF
TRBD2	TRBV5-1	-	TRBJ2-3	TGCGCCAGCAGCTCGGGACTAGCGGAGACAGATACGCAGTATTTT	CASSSGLAETDTQYF
TRBD2	TRBV6-5	few	TRBJ2-7	TGTGCCAGCTCTGATGGACTAGGCAGCTCCTACGAGCAGTACTTC	CASSDGLGSSYEQYF
-	TRBV12-5	-	TRBJ2-3	TGTGCTAGTGGTTTGGGAGAGGGAGGAAGCACAGATACGCAGTATTTT	CASGLGEGGSTDTQYF
TRBD2	TRBV18	-	TRBJ2-7	TGTGCCAGCTCGCTCACTAGCGATCCCTACGAGCAGTACTTC	CASSLTSDPYEQYF
TRBD1	TRBV25-1	-	TRBJ1-3	TGTGCCAGCAGTGAATTGGGACAGGGGGCCATATATTTT	CASSELGQGAIYF
-	TRBV11-2	-	TRBJ2-4	TGTGCCAGCAGCTTAGATACGCGCCTGCGAGCCAAAAACATTCAGTACTTC	CASSLDTRLRAKNIQYF
-	TRBV6-5	-	TRBJ1-4	TGTGCCAGCAGTTCACTCGTTAATGAAAAACTGTTTTTT	CASSSLVNEKLFF
-	TRBV5-1	-	TRBJ2-6	TGCGCCAGCAGCCCCATGGCCTCTGGGGCCAACGTCCTGACTTTC	CASSPMASGANVLTF
-	TRBV28	-	TRBJ1-5	TGTGCCAGCAGTTCCCCGTCGGGTTTTAGCAATCAGCCCCAGCATTTT	CASSSPSGFSNQPQHF